The clone carrying this T cell receptor (beta chain) was counted only a few times. What it recognizes is unknown. This sample is drawn from a study of T-cell reconstitution after alpha-beta-depleted transplantation in children. V lost 10 bases to trimming and J lost 7 bases, with 13 bases between them. CDR1 and CDR2 from the germline V gene are MDHEN and SYDVKM. The CDR3 length is 11 residues. As it was prepared, the TCRbeta library received unique molecular identifiers. TCRdb called the PCR reads again in MiXCR, with one record for every CDR3 protein. Of 200,000 or so distinct CDR3 sequences listed, approximately 7% are singletons. Study-wide points: Where alpha-beta T cells came from about two months after transplant was reportedly several hundred expanded graft clones. Where some patients showed high TCRbeta diversity at day 60, it came from recipient T cells and thymic progenitors that had survived. A year had passed since transplant, and T-cell counts and diversity by then came mostly from newly produced T cells.

This chain links TRBV28 with TRBJ1-2, with a possible D match to TRBD1 (5 bases). The origin of this receptor is a boy between 2 and 10 years old with acute lymphoblastic leukemia, due to receive a stem cell transplant. Material: PBMCs, obtained before TCRalphabeta/CD19-depleted stem cell transplant. The CDR3 sequence is CATRRDPGYTF. The CDR3 region has the DNA TGTGCCACCCGCCGGGACCCTGGCTACACCTTC.